One and the same sample provided the 13 T cell receptor beta chains below, sequenced in a study of memory CD4+ T cells and cytomegalovirus serostatus. Profiled with immunoSEQ multiplex PCR; TCRdb holds only in-frame clones, not every one. There are 28,000 or so clones in the sample; more than 75% occur only once, and around 1.1% lies in the top ten. Single viable CD3+CD4+CD8-CD45RO+ cells were sorted as the memory CD4+ T cells. Sequenced input: memory CD4+ T cells from blood. All receptors derive from an adult in good health and CMV-seronegative.

This clone appeared once. The gene calls are TRBV27 and TRBJ1-6; D not resolved. Germline assignment: CDR1 MNHEY and CDR2 SMNVEV (reference sequence). V was trimmed by 5 bases and J by 0 bases, leaving 20 bases between them. The CDR3 has 19 residues. As DNA, the CDR3 is TGTGCCAGCAGTCCCTTTTGGATGGAGACGAGCTCCTATAATTCACCCCTCCACTTT. Translating it yields CASSPFWMETSSYNSPLHF.

This clone is termed medium-sized. J is TRBJ1-1 and V is TRBV19; 11 nucleotides line up with TRBD1. The V gene's germline CDR1 is LNHDA and CDR2 SQIVND (reference sequence). The CDR3 covers 14 residues. The junction had 4 bases not matched to a gene; V was cut back by 6 bases and J by 4 bases. The CDR3 coding sequence is TGTGCCAGTAGACGGGACAGGGGGAGCACTGAAGCTTTCTTT. Its translation: CASRRDRGSTEAFF. Using reference TRBV19 and TRBJ1-1 for the parts outside the CDR3, the full variable domain is DGGITQSPKYLFRKEGQNVTLSCEQNLNHDAMYWYRQDPGQGLRLIYYSQIVNDFQKGDIAEGYSVSREKKESFPLTVTSAQKNPTAFYLCASRRDRGSTEAFFGQGTRLTVV.

The chain links TRBV21-1 to TRBJ1-5; TRBD1, the D gene given by the table, was not confirmed from the DNA. TRBV21-1 constitutes a pseudogene. The CDR3 spans 18 residues. CDR3 nucleotide sequence: TGTGCCAGCAGCAAAGGGCGGGACAGGGAGCTCTACTCGGAGCCCCAGCATTTT. It encodes CASSKGRDRELYSEPQHF.

The chain has TRBV29-1 and TRBJ2-3; D is possibly TRBD2 (7 bases). The V gene's germline CDR1 is SQVTM and CDR2 ANQGSEA. The CDR3 runs 16 residues. Trimming cost V 5 bases and J 2 bases, with 20 bases left between them. CDR3 amino acids: CSVPSGAGALTDTQYF. The CDR3 DNA is TGCAGCGTTCCAAGCGGGGCGGGGGCCCTCACAGATACGCAGTATTTT.

The chain employs TRBV4-1 and TRBJ2-1, with 9 bases that match TRBD2. This CDR3 is 21 amino acids long. Germline lookup yields CDR1 MGHRA and CDR2 YSYEKL. V trimming: 1 base; J trimming: 4 bases; junction bases outside the gene matches: 20. The CDR3 here is CASSQAAAGGGYGLGYNEQFF. The CDR3 nucleotides read TGCGCCAGCAGCCAAGCAGCAGCGGGAGGTGGATATGGGTTGGGGTACAATGAGCAGTTCTTC.

The chain is built from TRBV5-8 and TRBJ2-7, with 7 nucleotides matching TRBD1. The germline gives CDR1 SGHTS, CDR2 YDEGEE. The CDR3 length is 13 residues. V was pared by 9 bases and J by 0 bases, with 6 bases of the junction left unmatched. CDR3 coding DNA: TGTGCCACCAAGGGGACAGTCTCCTACGAGCAGTACTTC. Translation gives CATKGTVSYEQYF.

The CDR3 region is CASTNLGGQPQHF. The CDR3 coding sequence is TGCGCCAGCACGAACCTAGGCGGCCAGCCCCAGCATTTT. The rearrangement uses TRBV10-2 and TRBJ1-5; D ambiguous. CDR1 is WSHSY, CDR2 SAAADI, per germline. V lost 7 bases and J lost 7, with 14 bases in between. CDR3 length equals 13 residues.

V usage is TRBV2 and J usage is TRBJ2-7; 7 bases line up with TRBD1. After removal of 8 bases from V and 2 bases from J, the junction contained 9 bases not matched to a gene. CDR1 and CDR2 (germline): SNHLY, FYNNEI. This CDR3 has 14 amino acids. In nucleotides, the CDR3 is TGTGCCAGCCACTCCGGGACAGTTCCCTACGAGCAGTACTTC. Protein sequence: CASHSGTVPYEQYF. Variable domain in full (rest from reference TRBV2 and TRBJ2-7): EPEVTQTPSHQVTQMGQEVILRCVPISNHLYFYWYRQILGQKVEFLVSFYNNEISEKSEIFDDQFSVERPDGSNFTLKIRSTKLEDSAMYFCASHSGTVPYEQYFGPGTRLTVT.

This chain links TRBV7-2 with TRBJ1-5; TRBD1 agrees at 7 bases. J was trimmed by 7 bases and V by 2 bases; bases with no gene match: 11. This CDR3 is built from 16 residues. CDR1 and CDR2 (germline): SGHTA, FQGNSA. The CDR3 sequence is CASSLSAGTAGQPQHF. Here the CDR3 DNA reads TGTGCCAGCAGCTTATCCGCCGGGACAGCCGGGCAGCCCCAGCATTTT.

The genes are TRBV10-2 and TRBJ1-2; the match to TRBD1 covers 8 bases. The junction had 6 bases not matched to a gene; V was cut back by 5 bases and J by 7 bases. Per the germline V gene, CDR1 is WSHSY and CDR2 is SAAADI. The CDR3 is made up of 13 amino acids. CDR3 residues: CASSYTGQAGYTF. In nucleotides, the CDR3 is TGCGCCAGCAGTTACACGGGACAGGCTGGCTACACCTTC.

The rearrangement links TRBV7-9 to TRBJ1-2, with D possibly TRBD1 on 5 matching bases. CDR1 SEHNR and CDR2 FQNEAQ come from the germline V gene (reference sequence). CDR3 length equals 11 residues. Trimming took off 8 bases at V and 3 bases at J, with 7 bases between the two ends. CDR3 residues: CASEQDYGYTF. CDR3 sequence (DNA): TGTGCCAGCGAACAGGACTATGGCTACACCTTC.

This clone was seen just once. V gene TRBV7-2 combines with J gene TRBJ1-1; 8 positions agree with TRBD1. Germline V CDR1 and CDR2: SGHTA, FQGNSA. The V and J ends lost 6 bases and 7 bases, in that order; junction bases with no gene match: 4. The CDR3 extends over 12 amino acids. This CDR3 reads CASRPRGLEAFF. CDR3 sequence (DNA): TGTGCCAGCAGACCCAGGGGGCTTGAAGCTTTCTTT.

The chain links TRBV5-1 to TRBJ2-3; the match to TRBD2 covers 8 bases. The CDR3 consists of 16 residues. The germline CDR1 and CDR2 sequences are SGHRS and YFSETQ. With 6 bases clipped from V and 5 bases from J, the junction kept 14 bases outside the gene matches. In DNA form, the CDR3 reads TGCGCCAGCACTCCGGGGGGGAGCGGGTACTTAGATACGCAGTATTTT. Protein: CASTPGGSGYLDTQYF.